The 30 T cell receptor beta chains presented below share a single source sample, sequenced in a study of tumor-infiltrating lymphocytes in primary liver carcinoma. Making TCR beta cDNA involved around 510 ng total RNA and a constant-region primer. Investigators got TCR beta libraries out of three nested multiplex PCR rounds, done with slightly modified ARM-PCR. In the first two PCR rounds, TRBV1-TRBV30 forward primers were paired with a C-beta reverse primer, and each round lasted approximately 10 cycles. TCRdb redid the calling of the multiplex PCR reads with MiXCR, one entry per CDR3 protein. The table shows roughly 22,000 distinct CDR3 sequences, with around 80% occurring only once. DNA and RNA were both co-extracted from approximately 20-30 mg of bulk tissue that had not been sorted. Sequenced material: liver tumor tissue from sampling region 2. Subset noted: tumor region T2, inferior pole. The receptors come from a young woman with primary liver carcinoma and hepatitis B virus infection.

Details on this clonotype: At one boundary the junction diverges from the germline segment, which might be a read error. CDR3 loop: CASCLSGNGRYNGQFF. The CDR3 nucleotides read TGTGCCAGCTGCTTAAGTGGTAACGGGAGATACAATGGGCAGTTCTTC. The rearrangement uses TRBV11-3 and TRBJ2-1, with D maybe TRBD2 (6 bases). The CDR3 runs to 16 residues. Germline loops: CDR1 SGHNT, CDR2 YENEEA.

On this clonotype: The CDR3 does not close with the conserved phenylalanine or tryptophan, likely indicating a read error. The genes are TRBV11-2 and TRBJ1-5; D is uncertain. Germline CDR1 is SGHAT and CDR2 is FQNNGV. The CDR3 has 15 residues. The CDR3, as DNA: TGTGCTAGTAGCTTAGAGCCCTCCCCGTTTCAGCCCCAGCATATT. Translation gives CASSLEPSPFQPQHI.

On this clonotype: One junction end disagrees with the germline gene, perhaps due to a read error. The CDR3 spells CTSSYKYSSSYELYF. CDR3 DNA: TGTACCAGCAGTTACAAGTACAGCAGCTCATACGAGCTGTACTTC. This rearrangement joins TRBV6-5 to TRBJ2-7, with D uncertain. CDR3 length: 15 residues. Per the germline V gene, CDR1 is MNHEY and CDR2 is SVGAGI.

Comment on this clonotype: An end of the junction differs from the germline gene, which may be a read error. The DNA of the CDR3 is TGTGCCAGTAGTCAACAGGGGTCAACTGAAGTTTTCTTT. It specifies CASSQQGSTEVFF. This chain joins TRBV6-5 and TRBJ1-1, with 7 bases identical to TRBD1. Germline V gene lookup returns CDR1 MNHEY and CDR2 SVGAGI. The CDR3 loop spans 13 amino acids.

Concerning this clonotype: A read error may account for a junction end that differs from germline. The V gene is TRBV12-3 or TRBV12-4, the J gene TRBJ2-3; tentative D call: TRBD2 (5 bases). CDR3 length: 15 residues. CDR3 protein: CFSSFPPPSTDTQYF. As DNA, the CDR3 is TGTTTCAGCAGTTTTCCCCCTCCTAGCACGGATACGCAGTATTTT.

Details on this clonotype: The junction shows a germline mismatch at one end, possibly a read error. The chain has TRBV29-1 and TRBJ2-5; no reliable D call. The CDR3 sequence is 14 residues long. CDR1 is SQVTM, CDR2 ANQGSEA, per germline. CDR3 sequence (DNA): TGCAGTGTTGGTACTATAGGTTTCCAAGAGACCCTGTACTTC. Its protein is CSVGTIGFQETLYF.

As to this clonotype: This CDR3 fails to terminate in the conserved phenylalanine or tryptophan, so it likely reflects a read error. This chain links TRBV4-3 with TRBJ2-3; 12 bases agree with TRBD2. This CDR3 spans 18 amino acids. Germline CDR1 LGHNA, CDR2 YSLEER. The CDR3 DNA reads TGCGCCGGCAGCCAAGAAGGTCTAGCGGGAGGGCCAACAGATAAGCAGTATTCT. The encoded protein is CAGSQEGLAGGPTDKQYS.

V is TRBV5-6 and J is TRBJ1-2, with D uncertain. CDR1 and CDR2 from the germline V gene are SGHDT and YYEEEE. The CDR3 has 14 amino acids. V dropped 4 bases and J dropped 11 bases, with 21 bases sitting between them. CDR3 DNA sequence: TGTGCCAGCAGCGCAACCCCGTTCAGTGATAGTTACACCTTC. As protein: CASSATPFSDSYTF.

Comment on this clonotype: The conserved phenylalanine or tryptophan is not found at the CDR3 terminus, so this likely reflects a read error. V usage is TRBV7-2 and J usage is TRBJ1-1; possible D gene TRBD1, 5 bases. Germline CDR1 SGHTA, CDR2 FQGNSA. The CDR3 is made up of 13 amino acids. The V gene lost 1 base and the J gene lost 7 bases, with 10 bases spanning the gap. CDR3 coding DNA: TGTGCCAGCAGCTTAGTAGATCAGGGTGAAGCTTTCTGT. This sequence encodes CASSLVDQGEAFC.

Regarding this clonotype: One junction end does not reproduce the germline sequence, and a read error may be involved. V usage is TRBV4-3 and J usage is TRBJ2-2; 10 bases align to TRBD2. CDR3 length: 19 amino acids. From germline, CDR1 is LGHNA and CDR2 YSLEER. This CDR3 is CVSSVLAGWPRLNTGELFF. The CDR3 DNA reads as TGCGTCAGCAGCGTACTAGCGGGATGGCCCCGTTTGAACACCGGGGAGCTGTTTTTT.

Concerning this clonotype: One end of the junction varies from germline; a read error may be responsible. The chain combines TRBV11-2 with TRBJ1-4, with D perhaps TRBD1 (5 bases). The CDR3 sequence is 12 residues long. CDR1 SGHAT and CDR2 FQNNGV come from the germline V gene. CDR3 region: CASSPRGGKLLF. CDR3 coding DNA: TGTGCCAGCAGCCCCCGGGGGGGAAAACTGCTCTTT.

A word on this clonotype: The conserved final phenylalanine or tryptophan is absent from the CDR3, which likely points to a read error. This rearrangement joins TRBV7-9 to TRBJ2-6; D unresolved. Trimming took 5 bases from V and 8 from J, leaving 10 bases between them. Looked up from germline, CDR1 is SEHNR and CDR2 is FQNEAQ (reference sequence). The CDR3 loop spans 13 amino acids. CDR3 sequence (DNA): TGTGCCAGCAGCCCCCGCGGACCCAACGTCCTGACTTAC. This gives the protein CASSPRGPNVLTY.

The chain employs TRBV11-2 and TRBJ1-2, with unresolved D. CDR1 and CDR2 from the germline V gene are SGHAT and FQNNGV. This CDR3 has 14 residues. Trimming pared 11 bases from V and 0 bases from J, leaving 16 bases between. The CDR3: CACNFRKANYGYTF. The CDR3 DNA reads TGTGCCTGCAACTTTAGGAAAGCTAACTATGGCTACACCTTC. Looking up the rest from reference TRBV11-2 and TRBJ1-2 gives the full variable domain: EAGVAQSPRYKIIEKRQSVAFWCNPISGHATLYWYQQILGQGPKLLIQFQNNGVVDDSQLPKDRFSAERLKGVDSTLKIQPAKLEDSAVYLCACNFRKANYGYTFGSGTRLTVV.

CDR3 in DNA: TGTGCCATCAGTAAGACGGCTATCAGACAAGAGACCCAGTACTTC. As protein: CAISKTAIRQETQYF. This chain connects TRBV10-3 to TRBJ2-5; unclear D gene. V lost 5 bases to trimming and J lost 2 bases, with 15 bases between them. Germline V lookup: CDR1 ENHRY, CDR2 SYGVKD. The CDR3 contains 15 residues.

This clonotype was seen once. Since no conserved phenylalanine or tryptophan closes the CDR3, a read error is the likely cause. The DNA is left out, because the CDR3 cannot be placed on it with certainty; the CDR3 is given as TCRdb lists it. This chain's CDR3 is CTSSLSGSGEPFS. The chain links TRBV28 to TRBJ2-2; the D call of TRBD2 is as the table states it, not checked on the DNA. The CDR3 spans 13 residues, counting both ends. Germline V gene sequence: CDR1 MDHEN, CDR2 SYDVKM.

A note on this clonotype: A junction boundary mismatches the germline segment, possibly from a read error. The V call is TRBV14, the J call TRBJ2-2; D is ambiguous. This CDR3 is built from 14 residues. The germline gives CDR1 SGHDN, CDR2 FVKESK. CDR3 sequence reads: CASIPGRNAGELFF. In DNA form, the CDR3 reads TGTGCCAGCATCCCAGGACGGAATGCCGGAGAGCTGTTTTTT. Filled out from reference TRBV14 and TRBJ2-2, the complete variable domain reads EAGVTQFPSHSVIEKGQTVTLRCDPISGHDNLYWYRRVMGKEIKFLLHFVKESKQDESGMPNNRFLAERTGGTYSTLKVQPAELEDSGVYFCASIPGRNAGELFFGEGSRLTVL.

Turning to this clonotype: Given the absence of the conserved phenylalanine or tryptophan at the CDR3 end, a read error is likely. The chain combines TRBV4-3 with TRBJ2-7; a weak D match, TRBD1 (5 bases). This CDR3 spans 15 amino acids. Trimming took off 0 bases at V and 8 bases at J, with 17 bases between the two ends. Germline V gene sequence: CDR1 LGHNA, CDR2 YSLEER. The CDR3 nucleotides are TGCGCCAGCAGCCAAGATTTTCCAGGGTCCTATAAGCAGTACATC. This sequence encodes CASSQDFPGSYKQYI.

The rearrangement uses TRBV11-2 and TRBJ2-7; D ambiguous. Trimming left V 0 bases short and J 6 bases short, with 15 bases between. This CDR3 has 15 residues. Per germline, CDR1 SGHAT and CDR2 FQNNGV. CDR3 nucleotides: TGTGCCAGCAGCTTAGACCCAGTCCATACGCCCGAGCAGTACTTC. Amino acid sequence: CASSLDPVHTPEQYF.

This clonotype was detected once. At one end, the junction sequence differs from germline, possibly due to a read error. The gene calls are TRBV28 and TRBJ2-5; 9 bases are a match to TRBD1. CDR1 is MDHEN, CDR2 SYDVKM, per germline. The CDR3 length is 17 residues. Written as DNA, the CDR3 is TGTGCCAGCTGTTTTGGGTTTTCGGGGACAGGGTTTGGGACTCAGTACTTC. Translation gives CASCFGFSGTGFGTQYF.

Notes on this clonotype: A much larger clone differs by one base, so this may be a read error. V and J are TRBV7-9 and TRBJ2-7; D remains ambiguous. Germline loops: CDR1 SEHNR, CDR2 FQNEAQ (reference sequence). With 5 bases removed from V and 5 bases from J, the gap between germline ends came to 22 bases. The CDR3 consists of 16 residues. The CDR3 DNA reads TGTGCCAGCAGCCCCAAACAGTGGGCCCGTCAGAACGAGCAGTACTTC. It translates to CASSPKQWARQNEQYF.

As for this clonotype: The CDR3 carries no conserved terminal phenylalanine or tryptophan, so it likely arises from a read error. The CDR3 protein is CASSETLPGGAANTGDLFL. CDR3 DNA sequence: TGTGCCAGCAGTGAAACCCTTCCCGGGGGCGCCGCCAACACCGGGGACCTGTTTCTT. J is TRBJ2-2 and V is TRBV6-1; D may be TRBD1 or TRBD2 (6 bases each). This CDR3 region has 19 residues. Germline V gene sequence: CDR1 MNHNS, CDR2 SASEGT.

Worth noting for this clonotype: The junction departs from the called germline gene at one end, perhaps through a read error. The chain joins TRBV12-3 or TRBV12-4 to TRBJ2-3; D ambiguous. The CDR3 covers 14 residues. The CDR3 spells CTSSFGQSTDTQYF. CDR3 DNA: TGTACCAGCAGTTTTGGTCAAAGCACAGATACGCAGTATTTT.

As to this clonotype: At one end, the junction sequence differs from germline, possibly due to a read error. The chain combines TRBV6-5 with TRBJ2-1, with 8 bases identical to TRBD2. This CDR3 has 16 residues. CDR1 is MNHEY, CDR2 SVGAGI, per germline. CDR3 DNA: TGTGTCAGCGGTGCCACTAGCGGAGGTTCCTATAATGAGCAGTTCTTC. This gives the protein CVSGATSGGSYNEQFF.

On this clonotype: The missing conserved phenylalanine or tryptophan at the end of this CDR3 makes a read error likely. The chain joins TRBV10-3 to TRBJ2-1; unclear D gene. The CDR3 contains 14 residues. Germline-derived CDR1 and CDR2 are ENHRY and SYGVKD. V lost 5 bases and J lost 8, with 16 bases in between. CDR3 nucleotides: TGTGCCATCAGTCACACGACGACCCGGGATGAGCAGTTCTTA. Encoded protein: CAISHTTTRDEQFL.

This clonotype was observed once. The junction differs from germline at one of its ends, possibly a read error. The CDR3 loop is CASSPRTGSTGERFF. The CDR3 DNA follows: TGTGCAAGCAGTCCGCGGACAGGGTCCACCGGGGAGCGGTTTTTT. V and J are TRBV6-5 and TRBJ2-2, with 8 bases identical to TRBD1. The CDR3 totals 15 residues. Germline CDR1 is MNHEY and CDR2 is SVGAGI.

The gene calls are TRBV6-6 and TRBJ2-1, with D tentatively TRBD2 (5 bases). The DNA end favors TRBJ2-7, so the J call may be wrong. Per the germline V gene, CDR1 is MNHNY and CDR2 is SVGAGI (reference sequence). CDR3 length: 14 residues. CDR3 loop: CATQIGVGPYEQYF. CDR3 DNA: TGTGCCACCCAAATCGGGGTAGGGCCCTACGAGCAGTACTTC.

The V call is TRBV6-5, the J call TRBJ2-1; D gene uncertain. Trimming pared 9 bases from V and 8 bases from J, leaving 20 bases between. CDR1 MNHEY and CDR2 SVGAGI come from the germline V gene. The CDR3 loop spans 14 amino acids. In DNA, the CDR3 is TGTGCCAGTTGGGGTAAACCGAGGCTCCATGAGCAGTTCTTC. Its protein product is CASWGKPRLHEQFF.

This clonotype has just a few counts. One junction end does not reproduce the germline sequence, and a read error may be involved. This chain joins TRBV11-2 and TRBJ1-4; tentatively, D is TRBD1 (5 bases). CDR3 length: 14 amino acids. Looked up from germline, CDR1 is SGHAT and CDR2 is FQNNGV. The CDR3 spells CASSLEVRDEKLFF. CDR3 nucleotide sequence: TGTGCCAGCAGCCTAGAGGTTAGGGACGAAAAACTGTTTTTT. Supplemented by reference TRBV11-2 and TRBJ1-4, the full variable domain reads EAGVAQSPRYKIIEKRQSVAFWCNPISGHATLYWYQQILGQGPKLLIQFQNNGVVDDSQLPKDRFSAERLKGVDSTLKIQPAKLEDSAVYLCASSLEVRDEKLFFGSGTQLSVL.

This clonotype appeared once. One end of the junction does not line up with germline, which may come from a read error. CDR3 sequence reads: CANSIGQGFEHFF. The CDR3 bases are TGTGCCAACAGCATAGGGCAGGGGTTTGAGCACTTCTTC. The V call is TRBV11-2, the J call TRBJ2-1; D is possibly TRBD1 (6 bases). Germline CDR1 is SGHAT and CDR2 is FQNNGV. The CDR3 contains 13 residues.

Details on this clonotype: The CDR3 carries no conserved terminal phenylalanine or tryptophan, so it likely arises from a read error. The chain combines TRBV11-2 with TRBJ2-3; TRBD2 agrees at 10 bases. J was trimmed by 6 bases and V by 1 base; bases with no gene match: 4. There are 15 residues in the CDR3. The germline V gene has CDR1 SGHAT and CDR2 FQNNGV. The CDR3 is CASSLGSGRADTQYI. CDR3 nucleotides: TGTGCCAGCAGCTTAGGAAGCGGGAGGGCGGATACGCAGTATATT.